These 32 T cell receptor beta chains were all obtained from the same sample, sequenced in a study of T cell responses to AZD1222 COVID-19 vaccine. The table came from immunoSEQ multiplex PCR; TCRdb's copy has only in-frame clones and leaves some out. The sample has some 190,000 clones, around 91% seen once. Sequencing was performed on peripheral blood, taken on day 0 of AZD1222 vaccination. The receptors come from an adult in good health.

The gene calls are TRBV4-1 and TRBJ1-1; the D is unclear. Trimming removed 0 bases at V and 4 bases at J, with 9 bases between. CDR3 size: 14 residues. The germline V gene encodes CDR1 MGHRA and CDR2 YSYEKL. CDR3: CASSQDREGTEAFF. Here the CDR3 DNA reads TGCGCCAGCAGCCAAGATAGGGAGGGCACTGAAGCTTTCTTT.

The rearrangement links TRBV5-1 to TRBJ1-2; D may be TRBD1 (6 bases). CDR3 length: 14 residues. From germline, CDR1 is SGHRS and CDR2 YFSETQ. V gave up 4 bases and J gave up 0 bases, with 10 bases separating them. The CDR3 here is CASSRQDTNYGYTF. In DNA form, the CDR3 reads TGCGCCAGCAGCCGACAGGACACTAACTATGGCTACACCTTC. Based on the CDR3 plus reference TRBV5-1 and TRBJ1-2, the full variable domain is KAGVTQTPRYLIKTRGQQVTLSCSPISGHRSVSWYQQTPGQGLQFLFEYFSETQRNKGNFPGRFSGRQFSNSRSEMNVSTLELGDSALYLCASSRQDTNYGYTFGSGTRLTVV.

This sequence joins TRBV29-1 and TRBJ2-5, with D possibly TRBD2 on 6 matching bases. The V end lost 5 bases, the J end lost 4 bases, and 8 bases lay between the germline ends. The CDR3 length is 11 residues. Per the germline V gene, CDR1 is SQVTM and CDR2 is ANQGSEA. The CDR3: CSVRTTETQYF. The CDR3 DNA reads TGCAGCGTTAGGACTACAGAGACCCAGTACTTC.

This clone was detected only once. This rearrangement joins TRBV19 to TRBJ2-3; 8 nucleotides align to TRBD1. The CDR3 loop spans 14 amino acids. The germline CDR1 and CDR2 sequences are LNHDA and SQIVND (reference sequence). V shed 6 bases, J shed 5 bases, and the junction held 7 bases outside the gene matches. CDR3 DNA sequence: TGTGCCAGTAGAGACAGGGGAAGAGTAGATACGCAGTATTTT. It is translated as CASRDRGRVDTQYF.

This sequence joins TRBV7-9 and TRBJ1-6; 7 bases align to TRBD1. Germline V gives CDR1 SEHNR, CDR2 FQNEAQ (reference sequence). With 7 bases clipped from V and 9 bases from J, the junction kept 9 bases outside the gene matches. The CDR3 consists of 14 residues. CDR3 protein: CASNGVRGPSPLHF. The CDR3 bases are TGTGCCAGCAACGGGGTTAGGGGGCCTTCACCCCTCCACTTT.

This rearrangement joins TRBV3-1 (or the pseudogene TRBV3-2) to TRBJ2-7; D not certain. Germline-derived CDR1 and CDR2 are LGHDT and YNNKEL (reference sequence). V lost 1 base and J 3 bases, leaving 13 bases between the germline ends. The CDR3 contains 15 residues. The CDR3 loop reads CASSQGGRSNYEQYF. The CDR3 DNA follows: TGTGCCAGCAGCCAAGGAGGCAGATCGAACTACGAGCAGTACTTC.

The chain recombines TRBV6-5 with TRBJ1-3; D is ambiguous. This CDR3 region has 16 residues. Germline V gene sequence: CDR1 MNHEY, CDR2 SVGAGI. Between the trimmed V and J ends, which lost 0 bases and 2 bases, there was a span of 11 bases. CDR3: CASSYSRPAAGNTIYF. The DNA of the CDR3 is TGTGCCAGCAGTTACTCGAGGCCAGCGGCTGGAAACACCATATATTTT.

The chain joins TRBV6-1 to TRBJ2-3; the D call may be TRBD1 or TRBD2 (5 bases each). The germline gives CDR1 MNHNS, CDR2 SASEGT. V was shortened by 3 bases and J by 10 bases, with 17 bases between the two germline ends. The CDR3 runs 14 residues. CDR3 residues: CASSDSGRSRSQYF. The CDR3 DNA is TGTGCCAGCAGTGATTCGGGGCGGAGCCGATCGCAGTATTTT.

The gene calls are TRBV10-3 and TRBJ1-1; 7 bases are a match to TRBD1. After removal of 4 bases from V and 0 bases from J, the junction contained 5 bases not matched to a gene. The CDR3 is 15 amino acids. CDR1 is ENHRY and CDR2 is SYGVKD in the germline V gene. The CDR3 DNA follows: TGTGCCATCAGTGGAGGGGGACAGTTGAACACTGAAGCTTTCTTT. Translated, it gives CAISGGGQLNTEAFF.

This chain joins TRBV3-1 (or the pseudogene TRBV3-2) and TRBJ1-1; 7 bases fit TRBD1. The germline gives CDR1 LGHDT, CDR2 YNNKEL (reference sequence). Unmatched junction bases numbered 4, after V lost 4 bases and J lost 2 bases. The CDR3 has 14 residues. CDR3 DNA: TGTGCCAGCAGCCGAAACAGGGGCAACACTGAAGCTTTCTTT. It encodes CASSRNRGNTEAFF.

This CDR3 reads CASSDRVGNQPQHF. CDR3 DNA: TGTGCCAGCAGCGACAGGGTCGGGAATCAGCCCCAGCATTTT. V usage is TRBV28 and J usage is TRBJ1-5; 7 bases match TRBD1. This CDR3 has 14 residues. Germline CDR1 and CDR2: MDHEN and SYDVKM. V lost 6 bases to trimming and J lost 4 bases; unmatched junction nucleotides: 6.

This clone was recorded once. This chain links TRBV12-3 or TRBV12-4 with TRBJ2-3; D not certain. This CDR3 has 12 amino acids. Trimming cost V 4 bases and J 5 bases, with 7 bases left between them. CDR3 amino acids: CASSYLGDTQYF. The DNA of the CDR3 is TGTGCCAGCAGTTACCTCGGAGATACGCAGTATTTT.

This clone occurred once. The V and J genes are TRBV6-4 and TRBJ1-3; TRBD1 matches 7 bases. This CDR3 region has 14 residues. Per the germline V gene, CDR1 is MRHNA and CDR2 is SNTAGT. Unmatched junction bases numbered 8, after V lost 9 bases and J lost 3 bases. This chain's CDR3 is CARTRQGNGNTIYF. The DNA of the CDR3 is TGTGCCAGAACGAGACAGGGAAATGGAAACACCATATATTTT.

The rearrangement uses TRBV19 and TRBJ2-3; TRBD2 matches at 15 bases. V trimming: 10 bases; J trimming: 4 bases; junction bases outside the gene matches: 12. This CDR3 has 17 residues. Germline V gene data show CDR1 as LNHDA and CDR2 as SQIVND (reference sequence). CDR3 coding DNA: TGTGCCACCTCCAAAACCGGGACTAGCGGGAGGTCAGATACGCAGTATTTT. It codes for CATSKTGTSGRSDTQYF.

About this clone: An end of the junction does not agree with germline; a read error may underlie this. The chain links TRBV10-1 to TRBJ2-2; 8 nucleotides align to TRBD1. The CDR3 is 15 amino acids. Per germline, CDR1 WNHNN and CDR2 SYGVQD (reference sequence). CDR3 coding DNA: TGCGCCAGCAGTGGGCAGGGGGCGAACCCCGGGGAGCTGTTTTTT. Protein: CASSGQGANPGELFF.

The V call is TRBV9, the J call TRBJ1-5, with D tentatively TRBD1 (5 bases). Germline-derived CDR1 and CDR2 are SGDLS and YYNGEE. The V and J ends lost 5 bases and 2 bases respectively, with 11 bases between them. The CDR3 is 14 amino acids. CDR3 sequence: CASREGDGNQPQHF. In nucleotides, the CDR3 is TGTGCCAGCAGAGAAGGGGACGGCAATCAGCCCCAGCATTTT. Based on the CDR3 plus reference TRBV9 and TRBJ1-5, the full variable domain is DSGVTQTPKHLITATGQRVTLRCSPRSGDLSVYWYQQSLDQGLQFLIQYYNGEERAKGNILERFSAQQFPDLHSELNLSSLELGDSALYFCASREGDGNQPQHFGDGTRLSIL.

The gene calls are TRBV7-6 and TRBJ1-1; no definite D call. The CDR3 sequence is 14 residues long. V was trimmed by 2 bases and J by 6 bases, leaving 13 bases between them. Germline CDR1 reads SGHVS; CDR2 reads FNYEAQ. The CDR3: CASSLTPPSPEAFF. CDR3 nucleotides: TGTGCCAGCAGCTTAACCCCTCCATCCCCTGAAGCTTTCTTT. Full variable domain (missing parts from reference TRBV7-6 and TRBJ1-1): GAGVSQSPRYKVTKRGQDVALRCDPISGHVSLYWYRQALGQGPEFLTYFNYEAQQDKSGLPNDRFSAERPEGSISTLTIQRTEQRDSAMYRCASSLTPPSPEAFFGQGTRLTVV.

The CDR3 DNA reads as TGTGCCAGCAGCCAAGAGGGGGTTGGGGTCCAAGAGACCCAGTACTTC. Translation gives CASSQEGVGVQETQYF. The V and J genes are TRBV4-2 and TRBJ2-5; tentatively, D is TRBD1 or TRBD2 (5 bases each). Germline V gene data show CDR1 as LGHNA and CDR2 as YNFKEQ. The CDR3 runs to 16 residues. V shed 0 bases and J shed 1 base, with 12 bases lying between them.

V usage is TRBV3-1 (or the pseudogene TRBV3-2) and J usage is TRBJ1-2; TRBD1 matches 8 bases. This CDR3 has 14 residues. V trimming: 3 bases; J trimming: 4 bases; junction bases outside the gene matches: 4. Germline V gene lookup returns CDR1 LGHDT and CDR2 YNNKEL (reference sequence). In DNA, the CDR3 is TGTGCCAGCAGCCAGGACAGGGTTGGCTATGGCTACACCTTC. This codes for CASSQDRVGYGYTF.

In DNA form, the CDR3 reads TGTGCCAGCAGCCTACAGGGGTCCTATAGCAATCAGCCCCAGCATTTT. Translated, it gives CASSLQGSYSNQPQHF. The chain carries TRBV21-1 and TRBJ1-5; the table's D gene call, TRBD1, was not cross checked with the DNA. TRBV21-1 counts as a pseudogene. This CDR3 spans 16 amino acids.

The chain recombines TRBV14 with TRBJ2-2; possible D gene TRBD2, 7 bases. The CDR3 has 19 amino acids. Germline V gives CDR1 SGHDN, CDR2 FVKESK. V lost 1 base and J 4 bases, leaving 22 bases between the germline ends. CDR3 coding DNA: TGTGCCAGCAGCCAAGGGCCGGGCGGCGGGGGCCTCTTCACCGGGGAGCTGTTTTTT. The encoded protein is CASSQGPGGGGLFTGELFF.

The chain uses TRBV15 and TRBJ1-6; TRBD1 matches 7 bases. Germline values: CDR1 LNHNV, CDR2 YYDKDF (reference sequence). V gave up 3 bases and J gave up 0 bases; unmatched junction bases: 5. This CDR3 has 17 amino acids. This CDR3 reads CATSRGQTSSYNSPLHF. The DNA of the CDR3 is TGTGCCACCAGCAGGGGACAGACGAGCTCCTATAATTCACCCCTCCACTTT.

The genes are TRBV9 and TRBJ2-2, with unresolved D. V shed 6 bases and J shed 1 base, with 4 bases lying between them. This CDR3 spans 12 amino acids. Germline V lookup: CDR1 SGDLS, CDR2 YYNGEE. The chain's CDR3 is CASTQNTGELFF. CDR3 coding DNA: TGTGCCAGCACCCAGAACACCGGGGAGCTGTTTTTT.

V usage is TRBV6-5 and J usage is TRBJ2-1; 9 bases line up with TRBD1. Germline CDR1 MNHEY, CDR2 SVGAGI. V gave up 0 bases and J gave up 12 bases; unmatched junction bases: 3. The CDR3 totals 13 residues. The CDR3 region is CASSYSTDRGQFF. For the CDR3, the DNA is TGTGCCAGCAGTTACTCGACGGACAGGGGGCAGTTCTTC.

The rearrangement uses TRBV19 and TRBJ1-4, with a possible D match to TRBD1 (5 bases). V was pared by 3 bases and J by 3 bases, with 8 bases between. Germline V gene lookup returns CDR1 LNHDA and CDR2 SQIVND (reference sequence). The CDR3 contains 14 residues. CDR3: CASSIDRSNEKLFF. The CDR3 DNA reads as TGTGCCAGTAGTATTGACAGATCTAATGAAAAACTGTTTTTT.

J is TRBJ2-1 and V is TRBV11-3; D is perhaps TRBD1 (6 bases). The germline V gene encodes CDR1 SGHNT and CDR2 YENEEA. V was shortened by 3 bases and J by 2 bases, with 11 bases between the two germline ends. There are 15 residues in the CDR3. The CDR3 DNA follows: TGTGCCAGCAGCTTTCCAGGGGCGGCCTACAATGAGCAGTTCTTC. It translates to CASSFPGAAYNEQFF.

This chain joins TRBV27 and TRBJ1-2; perhaps TRBD1 as D (6 bases). The V and J ends lost 0 bases and 5 bases respectively, with 13 bases between them. The V gene's germline CDR1 is MNHEY and CDR2 SMNVEV (reference sequence). The CDR3 is made up of 15 amino acids. The CDR3 coding sequence is TGTGCCAGCAGTTTATCGGGGGGGCTCGGGTATGGCTACACCTTC. Amino acid sequence: CASSLSGGLGYGYTF.

The chain carries TRBV27 and TRBJ2-7, with D possibly matching TRBD2 (6 bases). The CDR3 spans 16 residues. Germline V gene lookup returns CDR1 MNHEY and CDR2 SMNVEV (reference sequence). With 0 bases removed from V and 5 bases from J, the gap between germline ends came to 17 bases. CDR3: CASSLSMGTPSDEQYF. CDR3 DNA: TGTGCCAGCAGTTTATCGATGGGGACTCCATCAGACGAGCAGTACTTC.

The rearrangement uses TRBV19 and TRBJ2-3; no firm D call. This CDR3 contains 14 residues. V lost 3 bases and J lost 0, with 7 bases in between. Germline loops: CDR1 LNHDA, CDR2 SQIVND (reference sequence). The CDR3 region is CASSMSPSTDTQYF. CDR3 nucleotide sequence: TGTGCCAGTAGTATGAGCCCTAGCACAGATACGCAGTATTTT.

The chain joins TRBV6-5 to TRBJ2-5; possibly TRBD1 for D (5 bases). The CDR3 contains 13 residues. Trimming took 5 bases from V and 5 from J, leaving 12 bases between them. Germline CDR1 is MNHEY and CDR2 is SVGAGI. CDR3 protein: CASSKPGRETQYF. The CDR3, as DNA: TGTGCCAGCAGTAAACCAGGGCGGGAGACCCAGTACTTC.

The V call is TRBV11-1, the J call TRBJ2-5; TRBD1 aligns across 10 bases. Looked up from germline, CDR1 is SGHAT and CDR2 is FQDESV (reference sequence). Trimming at V came to 5 bases and at J to 4 bases, leaving 7 bases not matched to a gene. The CDR3 runs 15 residues. This CDR3 reads CASSGGTGDGETQYF. The CDR3, as DNA: TGTGCCAGCAGCGGTGGGACAGGGGATGGAGAGACCCAGTACTTC.

The chain is built from TRBV5-1 and TRBJ1-1, with a possible D match to TRBD1 (5 bases). CDR3 length equals 15 residues. The V gene's germline CDR1 is SGHRS and CDR2 YFSETQ. With 0 bases removed from V and 1 base from J, the gap between germline ends came to 10 bases. The CDR3 coding sequence is TGCGCCAGCAGCTTGGGGCCAGGGCAGAACACTGAAGCTTTCTTT. It translates to CASSLGPGQNTEAFF.